Reported below is one T cell receptor (beta chain). No antigen is known for it. This sample is part of a study of tumor-infiltrating lymphocytes in localized non-small cell lung cancer. Using immunoSEQ multiplex PCR, the repertoire was profiled, and TCRdb retains in-frame clones only, with some absent. Here the sample spans about 16,000 clones, roughly 73% being singletons. This CDR3 spans 16 amino acids. Germline CDR1 is SGHDT and CDR2 is YYEEEE. V lost 4 bases and J 0 bases, leaving 14 bases between the germline ends. General study points: Immunotypes IM1 and IM2 had similar TCR-derived T-cell fractions.

The origin of this receptor is a human donor with non-small cell lung cancer. This rearrangement joins TRBV5-6 to TRBJ2-1; tentatively, D is TRBD2 (5 bases). Sequencing was performed on lung tumor tissue. Written as DNA, the CDR3 is TGTGCCAGCAGCCGGACTTTCTCTACCTCCTACAATGAGCAGTTCTTC. It translates to CASSRTFSTSYNEQFF. Full variable domain (missing parts from reference TRBV5-6 and TRBJ2-1): DAGVTQSPTHLIKTRGQQVTLRCSPKSGHDTVSWYQQALGQGPQFIFQYYEEEERQRGNFPDRFSGHQFPNYSSELNVNALLLGDSALYLCASSRTFSTSYNEQFFGPGTRLTVL.